This is a list of T cell receptor beta chains from one sample in a study of sequential checkpoint blockade in melanoma. Profiled with immunoSEQ multiplex PCR; TCRdb holds only in-frame clones, not every one. The sample records roughly 36,000 clones, under 35% being singletons. The sequencing used tumor tissue (inferred from file names), collected from a patient given nivolumab and ipilimumab in sequence. These receptor sequences come from a human donor with melanoma. CDR3s include the opening cysteine and the closing phenylalanine or tryptophan. A D gene is named only where the DNA matches it firmly. Size tells how often a clone was seen (once, few, many) or the class of an expanded clone, and some rows leave it out.

V gene	D gene	clone size	J gene	CDR3 length	CDR3 protein	CDR3 DNA
TRBV6-8	.	.	TRBJ1-3	15	CASVVGLLSGNTIYF	TGTGCCAGCGTTGTAGGACTTCTCTCTGGAAACACCATATATTTT
TRBV6-8	.	.	TRBJ2-7	14	CASSYSGTSHEQYF	TGTGCCAGCAGTTACTCGGGGACTTCCCACGAGCAGTACTTC
TRBV19	.	.	TRBJ1-2	12	CASRDIGYGYTF	TGTGCCAGTAGGGACATTGGCTATGGCTACACCTTC
TRBV18	TRBD2	.	TRBJ2-5	16	CASSPPNSGGGETQYF	TGTGCCAGCTCACCACCCAATAGCGGGGGAGGAGAGACCCAGTACTTC
TRBV25-1	.	.	TRBJ1-1	15	CASSESFPIGPEAFF	TGTGCCAGCAGTGAATCCTTCCCGATTGGACCTGAAGCTTTCTTT
TRBV30	TRBD2	few	TRBJ2-1	12	CAWSEVGGREFF	TGTGCCTGGAGTGAAGTGGGCGGGAGGGAGTTCTTC
TRBV5-1	.	.	TRBJ2-2	15	CASSLGRGYTGELFF	TGCGCCAGCAGCTTGGGAAGGGGATACACCGGGGAGCTGTTTTTT
TRBV30	.	.	TRBJ1-1	12	CAWRDMRIEAFF	TGTGCCTGGAGGGACATGAGAATTGAAGCTTTCTTT
TRBV11-3	TRBD2	few	TRBJ2-5	15	CASSLLAGASGAQYF	TGTGCCAGCAGCTTACTAGCGGGGGCCTCAGGGGCCCAGTACTTC
TRBV12-1	.	.	TRBJ2-2	17	CASSYCPRRTNTGELFF	TGTGCCAGCAGCTATTGCCCACGGAGGACGAACACCGGGGAGCTGTTTTTT
TRBV9	.	.	TRBJ2-7	15	CASSVGGGTSYEQYF	TGTGCCAGCAGCGTAGGGGGCGGGACCTCCTACGAGCAGTACTTC
TRBV19	TRBD2	.	TRBJ2-7	17	CASSTLRLAGGPGEQYF	TGTGCCAGTAGTACACTCCGACTAGCGGGAGGGCCGGGCGAGCAGTACTTC
TRBV11-3	TRBD1	many	TRBJ1-4	14	CASSLDRVREKLFF	TGTGCCAGCAGCTTGGACAGGGTCAGGGAAAAACTGTTTTTT
TRBV10-3	.	.	TRBJ1-5	14	CAISELDSNQPQHF	TGTGCCATCAGTGAGTTGGATAGCAATCAGCCCCAGCATTTT
TRBV6-8	TRBD1	many	TRBJ2-3	14	CATRMTGGGDTQYF	TGTGCCACCCGAATGACAGGGGGCGGGGATACGCAGTATTTT
TRBV30	TRBD2	.	TRBJ2-7	17	CAWSGPPLAGGPSEQYF	TGTGCCTGGAGTGGTCCTCCTTTAGCGGGAGGGCCCAGCGAGCAGTACTTC
TRBV11-3	.	few	TRBJ2-7	14	CASSYSSVSREQYF	TGTGCCAGCAGCTATAGTAGTGTTTCGCGAGAGCAGTACTTC
TRBV19	.	.	TRBJ2-6	15	CASTGESSGANVLTF	TGTGCCAGTACAGGGGAAAGTTCTGGGGCCAACGTCCTGACTTTC
TRBV15	.	.	TRBJ2-3	14	CATRGSLSTDTQYF	TGTGCCACTCGAGGTAGCCTCAGCACAGATACGCAGTATTTT
TRBV25-1	TRBD1	once	TRBJ1-2	13	CASSEDRDYGYTF	TGTGCCAGCAGTGAGGACAGGGACTATGGCTACACCTTC
TRBV14	TRBD1	.	TRBJ2-5	16	CASSRTGQGRMETQYF	TGTGCCAGCAGCCGAACCGGACAGGGGAGGATGGAGACCCAGTACTTC
TRBV5-1	.	once	TRBJ2-7	14	CASSREEGLNEQYF	TGCGCCAGCAGCCGAGAGGAGGGCCTGAACGAGCAGTACTTC
TRBV6-8	.	.	TRBJ1-6	13	CASSRTDYSPLHF	TGTGCCAGCAGTCGGACGGACTATTCACCCCTCCACTTT
TRBV28	TRBD1	.	TRBJ1-2	15	CASSSDRGAGYGYTF	TGTGCCAGCAGTTCCGACAGGGGGGCCGGCTATGGCTACACCTTC